These 12 T cell receptor beta chains share one sample of origin, sequenced in a study of human CD8 memory T cell subsets. Production of TCR beta libraries used UMI-labeled 5' RACE as the method. TCRdb reworked the 5' RACE reads into one entry per CDR3 protein, no DNA. With roughly 17,000 distinct CDR3 sequences in the sample, the ten largest clones hold roughly 5%. The sample was CD8+ T cells from PBMCs. The source is a human donor in good health.

This CDR3 reads CASSRPGAQETQYF. The chain employs TRBV5-6 and TRBJ2-5; the TCRdb call, TRBD1, lacks DNA for checking. CDR3 length equals 14 residues. Germline V gene sequence: CDR1 SGHDT, CDR2 YYEEEE.

This CDR3 is CAWGRTRDYGYTF. V is TRBV30 and J is TRBJ1-2; the TCRdb call, TRBD1, lacks DNA for checking. The CDR3 consists of 13 residues. Germline V CDR1 and CDR2: GTSNPN, SVGIG (reference sequence).

This chain connects TRBV5-1 to TRBJ2-3; TCRdb outputs TRBD2, but without DNA this stays unchecked. The CDR3 sequence is 17 residues long. Germline-derived CDR1 and CDR2 are SGHRS and YFSETQ. This chain's CDR3 is CASSLEGASGLGDTQYF. The complete variable domain, with remaining parts taken from reference TRBV5-1 and TRBJ2-3, reads KAGVTQTPRYLIKTRGQQVTLSCSPISGHRSVSWYQQTPGQGLQFLFEYFSETQRNKGNFPGRFSGRQFSNSRSEMNVSTLELGDSALYLCASSLEGASGLGDTQYFGPGTRLTVL.

The chain links TRBV20-1 to TRBJ2-7; TCRdb gives TRBD2 as the D gene, but with no DNA this cannot be confirmed. CDR1 DFQATT and CDR2 SNEGSKA come from the germline V gene (reference sequence). CDR3 length: 15 amino acids. This CDR3 reads CSARDMSGPAYEQYF.

The chain has TRBV5-1 and TRBJ1-2. Germline lookup yields CDR1 SGHRS and CDR2 YFSETQ. The CDR3 has 13 residues. The CDR3 loop is CASSFEQNYGYTF.

The chain carries TRBV29-1 and TRBJ2-1; TCRdb's D call, TRBD2, is unchecked because there is no DNA. CDR1 SQVTM and CDR2 ANQGSEA come from the germline V gene. The CDR3 totals 14 residues. CDR3 protein: CSVEREASYNEQFF.

This chain links TRBV9 with TRBJ2-7. This CDR3 region has 15 residues. Germline lookup yields CDR1 SGDLS and CDR2 YYNGEE. CDR3: CASSVAPGGTYEQYF.

The chain is built from TRBV7-8 and TRBJ1-2. This CDR3 is 13 amino acids long. CDR1 is SGHVS and CDR2 is FQNEAQ in the germline V gene. CDR3 loop: CASSPPGVNGYTF.

V is TRBV7-8 and J is TRBJ2-6; no DNA is available, so the TRBD1 call from TCRdb remains unchecked. The CDR3 contains 17 residues. Germline V gene sequence: CDR1 SGHVS, CDR2 FQNEAQ. This chain's CDR3 is CASSPTGVSSGANVLTF.

The rearrangement uses TRBV19 and TRBJ1-1. Germline assignment: CDR1 LNHDA and CDR2 SQIVND (reference sequence). CDR3 length: 13 residues. CDR3: CASSTKMNTEAFF.

The chain is built from TRBV5-1 and TRBJ2-1. Germline V gives CDR1 SGHRS, CDR2 YFSETQ. The length of the CDR3 is 14 residues. CDR3 region: CASSFREFAMEQFF.

The CDR3 sequence: CASSEWPGADTQYF. This chain links TRBV6-1 with TRBJ2-3. There are 14 residues in the CDR3. CDR1 is MNHNS, CDR2 SASEGT, per germline.